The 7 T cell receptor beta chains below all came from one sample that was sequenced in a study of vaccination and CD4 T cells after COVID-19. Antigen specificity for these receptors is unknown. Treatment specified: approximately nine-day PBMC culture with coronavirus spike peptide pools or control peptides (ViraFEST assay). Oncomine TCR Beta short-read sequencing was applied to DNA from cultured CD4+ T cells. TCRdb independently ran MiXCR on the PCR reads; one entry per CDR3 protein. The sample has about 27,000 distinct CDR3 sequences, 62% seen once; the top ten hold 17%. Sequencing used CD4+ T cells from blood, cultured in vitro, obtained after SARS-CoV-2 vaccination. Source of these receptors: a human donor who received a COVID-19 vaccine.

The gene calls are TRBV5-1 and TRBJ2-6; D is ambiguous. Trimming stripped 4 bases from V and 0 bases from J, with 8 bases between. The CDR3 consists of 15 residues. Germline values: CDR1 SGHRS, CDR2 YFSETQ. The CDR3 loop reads CASSPSVSGANVLTF. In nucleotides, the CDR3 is TGCGCCAGCAGCCCCAGCGTCTCTGGGGCCAACGTCCTGACTTTC.

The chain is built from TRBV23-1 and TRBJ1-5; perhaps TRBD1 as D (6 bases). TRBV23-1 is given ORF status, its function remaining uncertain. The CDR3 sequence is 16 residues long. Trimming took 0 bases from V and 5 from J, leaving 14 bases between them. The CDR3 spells CASSQSGQLDYQPQHF. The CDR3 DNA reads TGCGCCAGCAGTCAATCCGGACAGCTAGATTATCAGCCCCAGCATTTT.

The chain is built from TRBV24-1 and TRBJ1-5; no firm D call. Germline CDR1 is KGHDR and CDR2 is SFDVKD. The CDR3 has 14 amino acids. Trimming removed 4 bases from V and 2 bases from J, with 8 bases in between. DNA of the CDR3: TGTGCCACCAGTGACCCCCCTGGCAATCAGCCCCAGCATTTT. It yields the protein CATSDPPGNQPQHF.

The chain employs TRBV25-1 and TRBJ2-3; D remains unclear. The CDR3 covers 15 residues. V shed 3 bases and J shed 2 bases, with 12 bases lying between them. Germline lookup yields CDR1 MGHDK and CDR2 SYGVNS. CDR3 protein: CASSEPGWVTDTQYF. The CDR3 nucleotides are TGTGCCAGCAGTGAGCCCGGGTGGGTCACAGATACGCAGTATTTT.

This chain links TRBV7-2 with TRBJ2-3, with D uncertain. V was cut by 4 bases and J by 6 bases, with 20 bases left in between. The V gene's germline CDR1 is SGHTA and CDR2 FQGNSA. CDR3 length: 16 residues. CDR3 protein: CASSSFWASPPDTQYF. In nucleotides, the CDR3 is TGTGCCAGCAGCTCCTTTTGGGCCTCCCCACCGGATACGCAGTATTTT.

In DNA, the CDR3 is TGTGCCAGCAGCCGTACCTACGAGCAGTACTTC. The encoded protein is CASSRTYEQYF. The chain links TRBV12-3 or TRBV12-4 to TRBJ2-7, with D hard to call. This CDR3 has 11 residues. Trimming pared 6 bases from V and 2 bases from J, leaving 5 bases between.

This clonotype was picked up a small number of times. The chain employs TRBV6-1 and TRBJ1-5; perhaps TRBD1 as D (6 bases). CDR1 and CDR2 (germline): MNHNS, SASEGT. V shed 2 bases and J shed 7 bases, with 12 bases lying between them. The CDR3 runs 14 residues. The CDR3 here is CASSEQGRYQPQHF. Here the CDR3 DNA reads TGTGCCAGCAGTGAACAGGGGAGGTACCAGCCCCAGCATTTT.